This TCR beta chain was retrieved from a study of cytomegalovirus exposure and HLA in healthy donors. The sample holds one count of this clone. Germline V gene data show CDR1 as LGHNT and CDR2 as FRNRAP. The length of the CDR3 is 16 residues. V trimming: 1 base; J trimming: 2 bases; junction bases outside the gene matches: 5. Both 60 Vbeta primers and 13 Jbeta primers went into the PCR. The data were produced by immunoSEQ multiplex PCR, yet TCRdb's version contains in-frame clones alone and is incomplete. The sample has some 150,000 clones, roughly 85% seen once. The source is a male donor in good health and CMV-seronegative. The V call is TRBV12-5, the J call TRBJ2-7; TRBD2 agrees at 10 bases. The sequencing sample was made of PBMCs. DNA of the CDR3: TGTGCTAGTGGTTTGGACAGACTAGCGGGCACCTACGAGCAGTACTTC. As protein: CASGLDRLAGTYEQYF.